This TCR beta chain was sequenced for a study of blood T cells in healthy people across ages. General observations from the study: Long-lived and aged donors differed, with more naive CD4+ cells and higher diversity in the long-lived.

Regarding this clonotype: Antigen: not known.

CDR3 length equals 15 residues. V gave up 4 bases and J gave up 5 bases, with 15 bases separating them. Together with a sample-barcoded 5' primer, a J-beta primer mix was included in a second PCR lasting about 7 to 11 cycles. TCRdb re-called the 5' RACE reads with MiXCR, one entry per CDR3 protein. The data contain 600,000 or so distinct CDR3 sequences, 21% of them seen just once; the ten biggest clones take up 3% to 4.5%. Sequencing was done on a sample of blood. This clonotype was sampled from a man in his 70s in good health. The rearrangement links TRBV12-3 or TRBV12-4 to TRBJ2-1; maybe TRBD2 (5 bases). Written as DNA, the CDR3 is TGTGCCAGCAGTTGGGCGGGCTCTCTCCACAATGAGCAGTTCTTC. Encoded protein: CASSWAGSLHNEQFF.